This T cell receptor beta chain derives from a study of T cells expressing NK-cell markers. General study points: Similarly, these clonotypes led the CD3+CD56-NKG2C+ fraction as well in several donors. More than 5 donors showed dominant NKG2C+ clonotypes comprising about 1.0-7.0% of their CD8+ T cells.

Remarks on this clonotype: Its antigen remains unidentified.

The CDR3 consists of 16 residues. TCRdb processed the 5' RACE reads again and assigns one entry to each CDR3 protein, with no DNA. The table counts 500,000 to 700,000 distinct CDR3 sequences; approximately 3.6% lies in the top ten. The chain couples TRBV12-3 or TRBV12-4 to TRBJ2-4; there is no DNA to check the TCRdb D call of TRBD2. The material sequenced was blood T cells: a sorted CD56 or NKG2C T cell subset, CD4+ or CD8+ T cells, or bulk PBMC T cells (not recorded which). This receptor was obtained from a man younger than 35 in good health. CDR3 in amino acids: CASSFSVGPNQNIQYF.